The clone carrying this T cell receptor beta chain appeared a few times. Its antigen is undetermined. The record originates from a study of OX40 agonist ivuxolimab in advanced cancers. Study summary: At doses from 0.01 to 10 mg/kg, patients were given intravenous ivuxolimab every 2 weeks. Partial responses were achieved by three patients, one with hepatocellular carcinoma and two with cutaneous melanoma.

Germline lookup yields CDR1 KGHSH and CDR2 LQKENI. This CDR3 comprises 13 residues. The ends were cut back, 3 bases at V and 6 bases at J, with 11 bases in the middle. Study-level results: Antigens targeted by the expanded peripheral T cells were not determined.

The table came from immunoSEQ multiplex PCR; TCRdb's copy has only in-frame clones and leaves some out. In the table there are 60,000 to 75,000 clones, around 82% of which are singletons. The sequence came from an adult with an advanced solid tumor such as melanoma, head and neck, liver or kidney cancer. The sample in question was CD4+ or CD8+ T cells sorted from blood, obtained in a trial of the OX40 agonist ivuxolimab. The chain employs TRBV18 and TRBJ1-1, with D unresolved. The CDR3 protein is CASSPVDWAEAFF. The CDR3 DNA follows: TGTGCCAGCTCACCCGTGGACTGGGCTGAAGCTTTCTTT.